This T cell receptor beta chain was sequenced for a study of post-analysis software for immune sequencing data. The overall study: The cohort encompassed relapsing-remitting, secondary progressive and progressive-relapsing multiple sclerosis disease courses.

The length of the CDR3 is 15 residues. The V gene's germline CDR1 is SGHTA and CDR2 FQGNSA. V shed 2 bases and J shed 4 bases, with 15 bases lying between them. For this clonotype: Its target is unknown.

Unique molecular identifiers were built into the TCR beta cDNA libraries. With about 0.85 to 10 million T cells as the source, roughly 500,000 cDNA molecules resulted. Each CDR3 protein gets one entry after TCRdb re-called the PCR reads with MiXCR. This table has 600,000 to 750,000 distinct CDR3 sequences, about 60% appearing once. Study conclusions and caveats: When the samples were clustered directly with F measure, those that had been prepared in the same batch showed strong co-clustering. Comparison with controls showed significantly lower normalized Chao1 diversity in multiple sclerosis patients. With TRBV5-6, TRBV5-1 and TRBV20-1 included, several TRBV segments were more frequent in patients than in controls.

The receptor was derived from a girl aged 2 to 9 with multiple sclerosis. Sequencing input: blood. The J gene is TRBJ2-7, the V gene TRBV7-2; maybe TRBD1 (6 bases). The CDR3 DNA is TGTGCCAGCAGCTTATGGGACAACCTTGGATACGAGCAGTACTTC. It yields the protein CASSLWDNLGYEQYF. Supplemented by reference TRBV7-2 and TRBJ2-7, the full variable domain reads GAGVSQSPSNKVTEKGKDVELRCDPISGHTALYWYRQSLGQGLEFLIYFQGNSAPDKSGLPSDRFSAERTGGSVSTLTIQRTQQEDSAVYLCASSLWDNLGYEQYFGPGTRLTVT.